The 21 T cell receptor beta chains in this list originate from one sample, sequenced in a study of CD8+ T cells in alopecia areata. Following extraction, RNA underwent reverse transcription to cDNA, which served as the sequencing template. Assay: immunoSEQ multiplex PCR; the TCRdb copy retains only in-frame clones and omits some. The table records 190,000 or so clones, roughly three fifths of them present only once. Treatment of the sample: oral pan-JAK inhibitor, 5-10 mg twice daily. Source: CD8+ T cells sorted from blood, taken at week 24, from a patient treated with tofacitinib. All receptors come from a human donor with alopecia areata.

This chain joins TRBV29-1 and TRBJ2-7, with 8 nucleotides matching TRBD1. V shed 4 bases, J shed 5 bases, and the junction held 13 bases outside the gene matches. The CDR3 contains 15 residues. CDR1 SQVTM and CDR2 ANQGSEA come from the germline V gene. The CDR3 DNA reads TGCAGCGTTGGGACAGGGAGGTCGGCCCCCGACGAGCAGTACTTC. Translating it yields CSVGTGRSAPDEQYF.

The chain links TRBV4-1 to TRBJ2-1; D is uncertain. Germline lookup yields CDR1 MGHRA and CDR2 YSYEKL. V was clipped by 1 base and J by 9 bases, with 13 bases between them. This CDR3 is built from 14 residues. CDR3 sequence (DNA): TGCGCCAGCAGCCAAGGCCCAGGCCCCTCTGAGCAGTTCTTC. Its protein product is CASSQGPGPSEQFF.

V and J are TRBV7-2 and TRBJ2-5; 9 bases fit TRBD1. Germline V gene lookup returns CDR1 SGHTA and CDR2 FQGNSA. The trim removed 4 bases at V and 4 bases at J, leaving 4 bases unmatched. CDR3 length: 14 amino acids. The CDR3 DNA reads TGTGCCAGCAGCTCAACAGGGGGCCGAGAGACCCAGTACTTC. It is translated as CASSSTGGRETQYF.

This clone was detected only a few times. The chain uses TRBV29-1 and TRBJ2-7; 7 positions agree with TRBD2. V lost 5 bases and J lost 5; bases outside the gene matches: 12. Germline lookup yields CDR1 SQVTM and CDR2 ANQGSEA. The CDR3 length is 14 residues. The CDR3 spells CSVSGLGKPHEQYF. CDR3 nucleotide sequence: TGCAGCGTTTCAGGACTAGGGAAACCCCACGAGCAGTACTTC.

The chain combines TRBV13 with TRBJ2-7, with D tentatively TRBD1 (6 bases). With 6 bases removed from V and 7 bases from J, the gap between germline ends came to 13 bases. The CDR3 runs 12 residues. Germline CDR1 is PRHDT and CDR2 is FYEKMQ (reference sequence). The CDR3 region is CASSQETGEQYF. For the CDR3, the DNA is TGTGCCAGCAGTCAGGAAACAGGGGAGCAGTACTTC.

This clone was picked up a small number of times. The V and J genes are TRBV10-3 and TRBJ1-4; 10 positions agree with TRBD1. This CDR3 has 15 amino acids. CDR1 and CDR2 (germline): ENHRY, SYGVKD. Germline trimming cut 8 bases from V and 6 bases from J; bases unmatched to any gene: 9. CDR3 in amino acids: CAIRGGQGEDEKLFF. CDR3 bases: TGTGCCATCCGCGGCGGACAGGGGGAAGATGAAAAACTGTTTTTT.

This clone occurred a few times. The chain has TRBV12-5 and TRBJ1-2; possible D gene TRBD1, 5 bases. Looked up from germline, CDR1 is LGHNT and CDR2 is FRNRAP. The CDR3 has 13 amino acids. Deletions cut 2 bases from V and 4 bases from J, with 8 bases between. DNA of the CDR3: TGTGCTAGTGGTTTGTCAGGGACCTATGGCTACACCTTC. This sequence encodes CASGLSGTYGYTF.

The V and J genes are TRBV5-1 and TRBJ2-2, with D uncertain. V was pared by 5 bases and J by 4 bases, with 12 bases between. The CDR3 covers 14 residues. Germline V gene data show CDR1 as SGHRS and CDR2 as YFSETQ. CDR3 DNA sequence: TGCGCCAGCAGGTCCGGGTCAACCACCGGGGAGCTGTTTTTT. Amino acids: CASRSGSTTGELFF.

A few counts support this clone. The sample has other DNA sequences that encode this CDR3 too. The chain combines TRBV6-5 with TRBJ2-5; D is perhaps TRBD1 or TRBD2 (5 bases each). Per germline, CDR1 MNHEY and CDR2 SVGAGI. V lost 10 bases, J lost 2 bases, and 11 bases lay in between. The CDR3 runs to 12 residues. This CDR3 reads CATGSRQETQYF. The CDR3, as DNA: TGTGCCACAGGGAGTAGGCAAGAGACCCAGTACTTC.

V is TRBV7-9 and J is TRBJ2-5; TRBD1 matches 8 bases. Germline CDR1 is SEHNR and CDR2 is FQNEAQ (reference sequence). Germline trimming cut 3 bases from V and 1 base from J; bases unmatched to any gene: 1. The CDR3 totals 14 residues. DNA of the CDR3: TGTGCCAGCAGCTTGACAGGGGCCCAAGAGACCCAGTACTTC. It specifies CASSLTGAQETQYF.

V and J are TRBV7-8 and TRBJ2-7; D ambiguous. Trimming pared 1 base from V and 0 bases from J, leaving 7 bases between. The CDR3 extends over 14 amino acids. CDR1 is SGHVS, CDR2 FQNEAQ, per germline. In nucleotides, the CDR3 is TGTGCCAGCAGCTTAGGCGCGAGCTCCTACGAGCAGTACTTC. Its translation: CASSLGASSYEQYF.

J is TRBJ1-2 and V is TRBV12-5; D unclear. This CDR3 region has 12 residues. The V gene's germline CDR1 is LGHNT and CDR2 FRNRAP. The germline V and J ends were trimmed by 5 bases and 4 bases, with 8 bases remaining between them. CDR3 nucleotides: TGTGCTAGTGGTAACCGGGTCTATGGCTACACCTTC. As protein: CASGNRVYGYTF.

This clone was seen more than once but under ten times. Other nucleotide sequences from this sample produce the same CDR3. The chain carries TRBV13 and TRBJ2-7; TRBD1 agrees at 9 bases. Germline CDR1 is PRHDT and CDR2 is FYEKMQ (reference sequence). The CDR3 sequence is 14 residues long. V gave up 5 bases and J gave up 3 bases; unmatched junction bases: 5. CDR3 amino acids: CASSSRDRVYEQYF. CDR3 bases: TGTGCCAGCAGCAGCCGGGACAGGGTCTACGAGCAGTACTTC.

The rearrangement links TRBV19 to TRBJ2-7; D unresolved. The V gene lost 1 base and the J gene lost 3 bases, with 10 bases spanning the gap. CDR1 is LNHDA and CDR2 is SQIVND in the germline V gene (reference sequence). The CDR3 is 14 residues long. The chain's CDR3 is CASSIGQNLYEQYF. In nucleotides, the CDR3 is TGTGCCAGTAGTATAGGGCAGAATCTCTACGAGCAGTACTTC.

In its sample, this clone was seen once. The chain couples TRBV13 to TRBJ1-1; D might be TRBD1 (5 bases). Trimming stripped 3 bases from V and 0 bases from J, with 8 bases between. The CDR3 loop spans 14 amino acids. Germline-derived CDR1 and CDR2 are PRHDT and FYEKMQ (reference sequence). This chain's CDR3 is CASSFNRLNTEAFF. CDR3 nucleotides: TGTGCCAGCAGCTTTAACAGGTTGAACACTGAAGCTTTCTTT.

The rearrangement uses TRBV15 and TRBJ2-3; the D is unclear. V lost 5 bases, J lost 1 base, and 13 bases lay in between. The CDR3 is 15 amino acids. CDR1 is LNHNV and CDR2 is YYDKDF in the germline V gene (reference sequence). This CDR3 is CATSGTEQGTDTQYF. The CDR3 nucleotides read TGTGCCACCAGCGGAACTGAGCAGGGCACAGATACGCAGTATTTT.

In this sample, this clone turned up a few times. V is TRBV19 and J is TRBJ1-1; possible D gene TRBD1, 5 bases. The CDR3 is 12 amino acids. V was shortened by 6 bases and J by 1 base, with 6 bases between the two germline ends. CDR1 is LNHDA and CDR2 is SQIVND in the germline V gene (reference sequence). The DNA for the CDR3 is TGTGCCAGTAGGAGGGGGAACACTGAAGCTTTCTTT. This gives the protein CASRRGNTEAFF.

V and J are TRBV6-5 and TRBJ2-1; D is uncertain. CDR3 length: 15 residues. Germline-derived CDR1 and CDR2 are MNHEY and SVGAGI. V shed 0 bases and J shed 0 bases, with 6 bases lying between them. The CDR3 reads CASSYSGGSYNEQFF. CDR3 sequence (DNA): TGTGCCAGCAGTTACTCCGGCGGCTCCTACAATGAGCAGTTCTTC.

This clone was seen more than once but under ten times. CDR3 protein: CASSGGTSEGYGYTF. CDR3 DNA: TGTGCCAGCAGCGGCGGGACCTCGGAGGGCTATGGCTACACCTTC. This chain links TRBV7-2 with TRBJ1-2, with D possibly being TRBD1 (5 bases). This CDR3 has 15 residues. Trimming pared 5 bases from V and 4 bases from J, leaving 17 bases between. CDR1 is SGHTA and CDR2 is FQGNSA in the germline V gene.

This clone was detected only a few times. The V gene is TRBV12-5, the J gene TRBJ1-1; D gene unclear. V was pared by 4 bases and J by 8 bases, with 17 bases between. The CDR3 runs 14 residues. Germline CDR1 and CDR2: LGHNT and FRNRAP. This CDR3 reads CASGWKVPPREAFF. The CDR3 DNA is TGTGCTAGTGGTTGGAAGGTCCCCCCTCGGGAAGCTTTCTTT.

This clone was observed once. V is TRBV29-1 and J is TRBJ2-5; D is possibly TRBD2 (6 bases). Germline values: CDR1 SQVTM, CDR2 ANQGSEA. This CDR3 has 14 amino acids. Trimming removed 2 bases at V and 7 bases at J, with 17 bases between. The CDR3 bases are TGCAGCGTTGAACCGGGGGTGGCTTGGCGGACCCAGTACTTC. Its protein is CSVEPGVAWRTQYF. Filled out from reference TRBV29-1 and TRBJ2-5, the complete variable domain reads SAVISQKPSRDICQRGTSLTIQCQVDSQVTMMFWYRQQPGQSLTLIATANQGSEATYESGFVIDKFPISRPNLTFSTLTVSNMSPEDSSIYLCSVEPGVAWRTQYFGPGTRLLVL.